This entry concerns a single TCR beta chain. These data originate in a study of blood T cell repertoires in COVID-19. Study overall: Specimens from acute and convalescent COVID-19 originated in the United States, Italy and Spain. PBMCs, B-cell-depleted T cells, or T cells were the source of the cDNA or gDNA that made up the material.

V gave up 6 bases and J gave up 4 bases, with 4 bases separating them. CDR3 length equals 12 residues. Germline CDR1 MNHNS, CDR2 SASEGT. In the study's own analysis: Estimation of nucleated cell counts relied on the amplification of reference gene primers. Sequencing used immunoSEQ multiplex PCR; TCRdb keeps in-frame clones, though not all of them. The V and J calls and clone size come from that table; D and trimming were worked out from the DNA. The data contain about 54,000 clones, around four fifths of them seen just once; the ten biggest clones take up 1.5% to 2%. Source material: peripheral blood. This chain joins TRBV6-1 and TRBJ1-6; D is unclear. This receptor was identified in a woman in her sixties or seventies with acute or convalescent COVID-19. CDR3 loop: CASSQYNSPLHF. Written as DNA, the CDR3 is TGTGCCAGCAGCCAGTATAATTCACCCCTCCACTTT.